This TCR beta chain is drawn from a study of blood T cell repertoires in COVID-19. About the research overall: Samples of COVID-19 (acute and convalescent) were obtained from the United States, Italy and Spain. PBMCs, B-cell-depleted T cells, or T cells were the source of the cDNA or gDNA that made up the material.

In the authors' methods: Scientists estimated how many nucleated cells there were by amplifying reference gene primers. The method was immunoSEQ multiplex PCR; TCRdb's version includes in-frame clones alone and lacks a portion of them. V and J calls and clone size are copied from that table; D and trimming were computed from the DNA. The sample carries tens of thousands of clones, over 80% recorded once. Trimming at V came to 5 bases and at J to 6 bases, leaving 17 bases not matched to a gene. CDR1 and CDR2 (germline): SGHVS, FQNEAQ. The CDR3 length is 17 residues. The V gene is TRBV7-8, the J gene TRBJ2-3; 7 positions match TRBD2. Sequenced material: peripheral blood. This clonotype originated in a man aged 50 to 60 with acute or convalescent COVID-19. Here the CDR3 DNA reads TGTGCCAGCAGCCCCCACGGATCGAGCGGGGCGGTGGATACGCAGTATTTT. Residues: CASSPHGSSGAVDTQYF.